This TCR beta chain was recorded in a study of cytomegalovirus exposure and HLA in healthy donors (TCRdb year 2017). At the level of the whole study: An earlier analysis of approximately 590 of the donors reported about 250 Gb of sequence data and 117 million unique TCR beta sequences from 150 million to 200 million T cells. Around 330 gigabases of sequencing data and around 80 million unique TCR sequences made up an early release that covered nearly 650 HLA-typed donors. Among the roughly 390 genotyped donors, approximately 77% belonged to the genetic ancestry cluster associated with self-reported Caucasian donors. The study aimed to test whether cataloging public T cell receptors could reveal signatures of past pathogen exposure. The study used immunosequencing to profile the T cell repertoires of hundreds of subjects and linked those repertoires to cytomegalovirus serostatus. Besides the first cohort of roughly 640 subjects, a separate validation cohort made up of around 120 different subjects was used. To predict cytomegalovirus infection status, the study combined high-throughput TCR immunosequencing, statistical association of individual TCRs with disease status, and machine learning. A later analysis re-analyzed previously published TCR beta repertoires from 660 or so donors and added high-resolution HLA genotyping to study TCR occurrence patterns. The later analysis used no new phenotypic data to find candidate immune exposures, relying instead on TCR beta sequences and their occurrence across donors. An earlier analysis of some 600 of the donors applied high-throughput TCR beta sequencing to assess whether each TCR beta V gene segment acted as functional or pseudogenic. Donor age, sex, ethnicity and CMV serostatus were compiled together with the repertoire data. A later genetic analysis took genome-wide SNP genotypes for about 55% of the 666 donors and used that subset as a discovery cohort. Every discovery cohort repertoire had been produced on one sequencing platform. Both class I and class II loci were covered by HLA typing, at four-digit resolution. The number of donors typed differed by locus, with about 629-640 for A, B, C, DRB1 and DQB1, more than 500 for DQA1, over 600 for DPA1, and about 450 for DPB1. About five DR-DQ haplotypes were treated as single units for association and clustering because of strong linkage in the cohort. Across under 500 genotyped donors of the cohort, an average of approximately 200,000 unique TCR beta nucleotide sequences per donor were sequenced, and approximately 17% of those sequences were non-productive. Paper-wide results and their limitations: While some public TCRs were present in many individuals, most TCR sequences turned up only very rarely across donors. In a later analysis, several top co-occurrence clusters were reported to appear linked to parvovirus B19, influenza, CMV and Epstein-Barr virus. An earlier analysis of 587 of the donors showed that most TCR beta V segments appeared in productive rearrangements either about 87% or about 30% of the time, which broadly matched IMGT annotations. Compared with equally common non-associated chains, HLA-associated TCR beta chains in a later analysis were more clonally expanded and had lower generation probabilities. Because counts were too low, roughly 17 rarely observed V segments, including chromosome 9 orphons, were left out of the earlier analysis of a few hundred of the donors. The presence/absence analyses assumed that sequencing depth was roughly uniform across donors, and that assumption may not be true. A later analysis associated about 16,000 TCR beta sequences with specific HLA alleles at a false discovery rate of 0.05. A later analysis found that TCR association rates varied across HLA loci, with DRB1 alleles showing the most associated TCRs and HLA-C alleles the fewest. A few of the identified cytomegalovirus-associated TCR beta chains were confirmed in vitro to be specific for cytomegalovirus antigens. A later genetic analysis reported fewer N-insertions in productive TCRs among donors in an Asian-associated ancestry cluster than the roughly 700-donor mean. Some IMGT-functional V segments, including TRBV6-2 and TRBV6-3, could not be distinguished by the 87-base-pair reads and were therefore excluded. A group of highly shared sequence variants was considered likely to be a technical artifact of the sequencing pipeline. The classifier was reported to diagnose cytomegalovirus status with high specificity and sensitivity in both the original cohort and the validation cohort. In a later analysis, most CMV-associated TCR beta chains were found to appear HLA-restricted, with HLA associations seemingly driven largely by CMV exposure. The only immune exposure information available for the cohort was CMV serostatus. According to the authors, the approach could potentially be generalized to other disease states and immunological phenotypes. This cohort had only TCR beta chains sequenced, and the lack of alpha or paired-chain data limited which features could be detected. A further reported finding was that TCR beta sequences accurately predicted the HLA-A and HLA-B alleles for most subjects in the first cohort. In the study, some 160 TCR beta chains were listed as associated with cytomegalovirus. Because HLA typing was unavailable for some donors at each locus, only the typed subset was used in association tests. Linkage disequilibrium might explain the correlated functional status among segregating V segments, but an unknown experimental factor could not be ruled out. When HLA alleles, especially DR and DQ, strongly co-occurred, attributing TCR associations to individual alleles was difficult. An association between a missense DCLRE1C variant and V-gene and J-gene trimming of TCR beta chains was found in a later genetic analysis and replicated in an independent cohort.

This clone came up a few times. The antigen it binds to is not known. Base quality data are lacking; no much larger clone is found one base away. For CDR1 and CDR2, the germline V gene lists SGHRS and YFSETQ. Including cysteine and phenylalanine, the CDR3 has 15 amino acids. Only the CDR3 DNA stays, 45 bases, in frame from base 1. V has 1 base trimmed and J has 5 bases trimmed; junction bases matching no gene number 7. The cohort comprised several hundred healthy bone marrow donors. At the time of sampling, every cohort member was nominally healthy, though immune exposures that went unrecorded were likely present. The donor was CMV seropositive and belonged to the group of about 290 seropositive cohort members. Every donor gave a peripheral blood sample, and the peripheral blood mononuclear cells from that sample were used for TCR beta sequencing. Genomic DNA extraction from the blood cell samples was performed with the Qiagen DNeasy Blood Extraction Kit.

The library was prepared using the immunoSEQ multiplex PCR assay. For the multiplex PCR, a mixture combining 60 forward primers for TCR Vbeta segments and 13 reverse primers for TCR Jbeta segments was used. A multiplex PCR assay on genomic DNA amplified the CDR3 region of rearranged TCR beta genes. Amplified TCR beta libraries were sequenced as 87-base-pair reads on the Illumina HiSeq System. The study's processing was this. A later analysis tallied roughly 76 million unique TCR beta chains across the roughly 610 repertoires, and some 12 million of those chains were shared by two or more donors. Raw reads were error-corrected and collapsed into unique sequences by a nearest-neighbor algorithm in which closely related sequences were merged to remove PCR and sequencing errors. Alignment of CDR3 sequences to IMGT reference sequences was used to assign V, D and J gene segments. For a sequence to be retained, a match of at least six nucleotides was required to both a V gene segment and a J gene segment. Rearrangements were classified as productive when the CDR3 lacked stop codons and remained in frame with V and J, and all other rearrangements were classified as non-productive. Following IMGT convention, CDR3 was defined as the stretch from the second conserved V-encoded cysteine to the conserved J-encoded phenylalanine. The earlier analysis of 450 to 750 of the donors excluded any sequence lacking an unambiguous match to a single V gene segment. In an earlier analysis of 450 to 700 of the donors, V segments were called functional above 56.7% productive rearrangements and were called segregating when the between-donor standard deviation exceeded 5%. A statistical classification framework was built for diagnosing cytomegalovirus status from the catalog of TCR beta chain sequences. In a later analysis, TCR nucleotide sequences were compared against IMGT/GENE-DB human TR gene sequences so that V and J genes could be assigned. A later analysis assigned CDR3 sequences and most-parsimonious VDJ recombination scenarios with the TCRdist pipeline. A later analysis defined each TCR beta chain by its CDR3 amino acid sequence plus V-gene family, and excluded reads lacking a unique V-gene family. A later analysis removed nearly 600 highly shared, low-generation-probability nucleotide sequences to deal with suspected cross-contamination and a sequencing artifact. In a later analysis, a clonal expansion index for each public chain was calculated from normalized within-repertoire ranks of inferred template counts. In a later analysis, generation probabilities were computed with a VDJ recombination model fitted to out-of-frame rearrangements, and the resulting probabilities were checked against IGoR. In a later analysis, TCR-TCR, TCR-HLA and TCR-CMV co-occurrence was scored with hypergeometric tests, and a repertoire-size bias correction was applied to TCR pairs. A later analysis estimated false discovery rates by permuting HLA or CMV assignments 20 times. In a later analysis, co-occurring TCRs were grouped with DBSCAN, and TCRdist sequence similarity was added when clustering was performed within HLA-allele-positive subsets. For co-occurrence clustering, repertoires with fewer than 30,000 or more than 120,000 public chains were excluded, along with roughly 5 repertoires with anomalous nucleotide sharing. Here the immuneACCESS table is served through TCRdb, limited to in-frame sequences with V and J called. Missing clones are a known gap in these copies; in checked studies unresolved V genes cover under half, and the rest lacks a known reason. D and trimming come from the DNA, and the V and J calls and clone size come from that table. This sample is represented by some 190,000 clones; 76% of them were singletons. The biggest ten clones account for roughly 2.5% of the sample.

The chain couples TRBV5-1 to TRBJ2-7; the junction holds 9 bases that match TRBD1. The TCR was taken from a woman aged 25 to 39 in good health and CMV-seropositive. Sequencing was done on a sample of PBMCs. The CDR3: CASSLMGQGSNEQYF. At the DNA level, the sequence is TGCGCCAGCAGCTTGATGGGACAGGGATCCAACGAGCAGTACTTC.